Presented here are 24 T cell receptor beta chains from one specimen sequenced in a study of shared T cell receptors in the human thymus. TCRdb keeps only in-frame clones here, not all; method: immunoSEQ multiplex PCR. The table has roughly 700,000 clones, more than 75% seen once; the top ten hold 0.01%. These same data were also listed under a study on human thymus T cells.

The sequencing sample was made of thymocytes. Receptors were obtained from a boy younger than two with a congenital heart defect.

The chain joins TRBV11-3 to TRBJ1-2; TRBD1 agrees at 10 bases. Germline lookup yields CDR1 SGHNT and CDR2 YENEEA. The trim removed 5 bases at V and 7 bases at J, leaving 13 bases unmatched. CDR3 length equals 16 residues. In DNA, the CDR3 is TGTGCCAGCAGCCCTGGGACAGGGGTGGCCGCATTTGGCTACACCTTC. Protein product: CASSPGTGVAAFGYTF.

V and J are TRBV4-1 and TRBJ2-6; 9 bases fit TRBD2. CDR3 length: 21 residues. Losses at the gene ends were 1 base for V and 2 bases for J; bases not matched to a gene: 15. Germline CDR1 and CDR2: MGHRA and YSYEKL. For the CDR3, the DNA is TGCGCCAGCAGCCAAGCCCCGGTACTAGCGGGTCAATGGCCTGGGGCCAACGTCCTGACTTTC. It is translated as CASSQAPVLAGQWPGANVLTF.

The chain recombines TRBV18 with TRBJ2-1; 8 nucleotides align to TRBD2. This CDR3 is 14 amino acids long. The germline V gene encodes CDR1 KGHSH and CDR2 LQKENI. V lost 3 bases, J lost 7 bases, and 5 bases stayed unmatched. The CDR3: CASSPAGGWNEQFF. For the CDR3, the DNA is TGTGCCAGCTCACCTGCGGGAGGCTGGAATGAGCAGTTCTTC.

V is TRBV9 and J is TRBJ2-1; TRBD2 is a possible D gene (6 bases). Trimming took off 0 bases at V and 6 bases at J, with 13 bases between the two ends. CDR1 is SGDLS, CDR2 YYNGEE, per germline. CDR3 length equals 15 residues. In nucleotides, the CDR3 is TGTGCCAGCAGCGTAGGTGACCTGGGGGGCAATGAGCAGTTCTTC. Its translation is CASSVGDLGGNEQFF. Using reference TRBV9 and TRBJ2-1 for the parts outside the CDR3, the full variable domain is DSGVTQTPKHLITATGQRVTLRCSPRSGDLSVYWYQQSLDQGLQFLIQYYNGEERAKGNILERFSAQQFPDLHSELNLSSLELGDSALYFCASSVGDLGGNEQFFGPGTRLTVL.

The count of this clone is one. V gene TRBV6-1 combines with J gene TRBJ1-1; D uncertain. This CDR3 region has 19 residues. The V and J ends lost 1 base and 1 base respectively, with 22 bases between them. Germline loops: CDR1 MNHNS, CDR2 SASEGT. This chain's CDR3 is CASSEETERGTPKNTEAFF. The DNA of the CDR3 is TGTGCCAGCAGTGAAGAAACCGAGAGAGGTACTCCCAAGAACACTGAAGCTTTCTTT.

The chain is built from TRBV4-3 and TRBJ2-7, with 8 nucleotides matching TRBD1. CDR3 length equals 17 residues. Germline CDR1 is LGHNA and CDR2 is YSLEER. Trimming took 0 bases from V and 2 from J; bases not matched to a gene: 9. Written as DNA, the CDR3 is TGCGCCAGCAGCCAAGATCCGGGGACAGGTGTCCCCTACGAGCAGTACTTC. Protein: CASSQDPGTGVPYEQYF.

The genes are TRBV13 and TRBJ2-7; D may be TRBD2 (6 bases). This CDR3 spans 16 amino acids. V was trimmed by 0 bases and J by 2 bases, leaving 14 bases between them. Germline V gives CDR1 PRHDT, CDR2 FYEKMQ (reference sequence). CDR3 region: CASSLGRDWLTYEQYF. Written as DNA, the CDR3 is TGTGCCAGCAGCTTAGGCCGGGACTGGCTCACCTACGAGCAGTACTTC. Based on the CDR3 plus reference TRBV13 and TRBJ2-7, the full variable domain is AAGVIQSPRHLIKEKRETATLKCYPIPRHDTVYWYQQGPGQDPQFLISFYEKMQSDKGSIPDRFSAQQFSDYHSELNMSSLELGDSALYFCASSLGRDWLTYEQYFGPGTRLTVT.

This clone was seen a handful of times. In DNA form, the CDR3 reads TGTGCCAGCAGCCCGACGGCCTCCGGGAGCATAAGCTCCTACAATGAGCAGTTCTTC. Protein product: CASSPTASGSISSYNEQFF. The chain joins TRBV5-4 to TRBJ2-1; TRBD2 is a possible D gene (6 bases). The CDR3 has 19 residues. The germline CDR1 and CDR2 sequences are SGHNT and YYREEE (reference sequence). V was clipped by 4 bases and J by 0 bases, with 23 bases between them. Looking up the rest from reference TRBV5-4 and TRBJ2-1 gives the full variable domain: ETGVTQSPTHLIKTRGQQVTLRCSSQSGHNTVSWYQQALGQGPQFIFQYYREEENGRGNFPPRFSGLQFPNYSSELNVNALELDDSALYLCASSPTASGSISSYNEQFFGPGTRLTVL.

The chain joins TRBV27 to TRBJ2-5; D is possibly TRBD1 (7 bases). This CDR3 has 14 amino acids. Trimming shortened V by 2 bases and J by 2 bases, and 9 bases separated the two germline ends. CDR1 MNHEY and CDR2 SMNVEV come from the germline V gene (reference sequence). CDR3 sequence reads: CASSLQGGQETQYF. In nucleotides, the CDR3 is TGTGCCAGCAGTTTACAGGGGGGTCAAGAGACCCAGTACTTC.

This chain connects TRBV4-1 to TRBJ1-2; D is uncertain. Trimming removed 0 bases from V and 3 bases from J, with 17 bases in between. The CDR3 totals 17 residues. CDR1 is MGHRA and CDR2 is YSYEKL in the germline V gene. CDR3 sequence: CASSQDVPPGLHYGYTF. CDR3 nucleotide sequence: TGCGCCAGCAGCCAAGATGTGCCCCCGGGGTTGCACTATGGCTACACCTTC.

The V and J genes are TRBV30 and TRBJ2-1, with TRBD2 matching 12 bases. V gave up 4 bases and J gave up 10 bases; unmatched junction bases: 23. Germline V CDR1 and CDR2: GTSNPN, SVGIG (reference sequence). The CDR3 covers 19 residues. DNA of the CDR3: TGTGCCTGGACCACTCCGGGACTAGCGGGCTCACGTAAGTCTGGGGAGCAGTTCTTC. Translating gives CAWTTPGLAGSRKSGEQFF.

This clone came up a few times. The genes are TRBV6-5 and TRBJ2-7; D possibly corresponds to TRBD1 (6 bases). V lost 6 bases, J lost 0 bases, and 12 bases lay in between. The CDR3 covers 14 residues. Looked up from germline, CDR1 is MNHEY and CDR2 is SVGAGI. CDR3 nucleotide sequence: TGTGCCAGCAGATCAGGGGTGAACTCCTACGAGCAGTACTTC. Encoded protein: CASRSGVNSYEQYF.

This rearrangement joins TRBV5-4 to TRBJ2-3; 13 nucleotides align to TRBD2. Germline trimming cut 0 bases from V and 5 bases from J; bases unmatched to any gene: 6. The germline V gene has CDR1 SGHNT and CDR2 YYREEE (reference sequence). The CDR3 runs to 17 residues. In DNA, the CDR3 is TGTGCCAGCAGCTTGGGGACTAGCGGGAGAAGGGGAGATACGCAGTATTTT. Its protein product is CASSLGTSGRRGDTQYF.

This clone was seen only once. This chain connects TRBV20-1 to TRBJ1-1, with a weak D call TRBD1 (6 bases). The CDR3 is 10 amino acids. Deletions cut 8 bases from V and 8 bases from J, with 12 bases between. Germline lookup yields CDR1 DFQATT and CDR2 SNEGSKA (reference sequence). DNA for the CDR3: TGCAGTCCATCCGGGACAGAAGCTTTCTTT. Its protein is CSPSGTEAFF.

The chain is built from TRBV19 and TRBJ2-7, with D possibly TRBD2 on 5 matching bases. V was shortened by 9 bases and J by 3 bases, with 12 bases between the two germline ends. This CDR3 has 12 residues. Germline CDR1 and CDR2: LNHDA and SQIVND (reference sequence). For the CDR3, the DNA is TGTGCCAGGAGAGGGAGATTCTACGAGCAGTACTTC. Residues: CARRGRFYEQYF.

The chain couples TRBV1 to TRBJ2-1; TRBD2 was called by the table and not checked on the DNA. TRBV1 is labeled a pseudogene. This CDR3 spans 17 amino acids. The CDR3 reads CTSSQGTSGRVGDEQFF. The CDR3 DNA sequence: TGCACCAGCAGCCAAGGGACTAGCGGGAGGGTAGGGGATGAGCAGTTCTTC.

This clone was seen only once. The V and J genes are TRBV5-6 and TRBJ1-2, with 9 bases matching TRBD1. CDR3 length equals 13 residues. Germline CDR1 SGHDT, CDR2 YYEEEE. V dropped 5 bases and J dropped 8; count of bases not matched to a gene: 7. The CDR3 nucleotides are TGTGCCAGCAGACTCCACAGGGGGCAGGGCTACACCTTC. This translates into CASRLHRGQGYTF.

The chain links TRBV27 to TRBJ1-4; tentatively, D is TRBD1 (5 bases). CDR1 is MNHEY, CDR2 SMNVEV, per germline (reference sequence). The CDR3 consists of 13 residues. The germline V and J ends were trimmed by 7 bases and 8 bases, with 14 bases remaining between them. The CDR3 coding sequence is TGTGCCAGCAAAACCACTGGGGGGGAAAAACTGTTTTTT. Its protein product is CASKTTGGEKLFF.

This clone was counted once. The chain couples TRBV9 to TRBJ1-2, with 8 bases lining up with TRBD1. Per germline, CDR1 SGDLS and CDR2 YYNGEE. J lost 4 bases, V lost 4 bases, and 9 bases had no gene match. The CDR3 has 15 amino acids. The CDR3 spells CASSPRTGKAYGYTF. The DNA of the CDR3 is TGTGCCAGCAGCCCGCGGACAGGGAAGGCCTATGGCTACACCTTC.

The chain combines TRBV11-2 with TRBJ2-7; no definite D call. Per the germline V gene, CDR1 is SGHAT and CDR2 is FQNNGV. This CDR3 is 13 amino acids long. Trimming stripped 0 bases from V and 2 bases from J, with 5 bases between. This CDR3 reads CASSLERTYEQYF. CDR3 DNA: TGTGCCAGCAGCTTAGAGCGGACCTACGAGCAGTACTTC.

The J gene is TRBJ2-1, the V gene TRBV14, with D possibly TRBD2 on 5 matching bases. The V end was cut by 1 base, the J end by 7 bases, with 8 bases between. CDR1 is SGHDN, CDR2 FVKESK, per germline. The CDR3 is made up of 13 amino acids. CDR3 amino acids: CASSQGEINEQFF. CDR3 in DNA: TGTGCCAGCAGCCAAGGGGAGATTAATGAGCAGTTCTTC.

The V call is TRBV5-6, the J call TRBJ2-1; TRBD2 matches 8 bases. There are 17 residues in the CDR3. The V gene end was trimmed by 4 bases and the J gene end by 0 bases; junction bases not matched to a gene: 9. From germline, CDR1 is SGHDT and CDR2 YYEEEE. The DNA for the CDR3 is TGTGCCAGCAGCCGTATCGAGACTAGCGACTCCTACAATGAGCAGTTCTTC. Protein sequence: CASSRIETSDSYNEQFF.

V is TRBV5-1 and J is TRBJ2-6, with D maybe TRBD1 (6 bases). Trimming shortened V by 6 bases and J by 0 bases, and 16 bases separated the two germline ends. Germline-derived CDR1 and CDR2 are SGHRS and YFSETQ. The CDR3 loop spans 17 amino acids. The CDR3 DNA reads TGCGCCAGCACCGGGACAACGCTCCACTCTGGGGCCAACGTCCTGACTTTC. Protein sequence: CASTGTTLHSGANVLTF.

CDR3 loop: CASSDGGGPPDTQYF. The CDR3, as DNA: TGCGCCAGCAGTGATGGGGGAGGGCCCCCAGATACGCAGTATTTT. V gene TRBV10-2 combines with J gene TRBJ2-3; the match to TRBD2 covers 7 bases. Germline values: CDR1 WSHSY, CDR2 SAAADI. The CDR3 sequence is 15 residues long. The ends lost 3 bases at V and 4 bases at J; junction bases unmatched: 7.